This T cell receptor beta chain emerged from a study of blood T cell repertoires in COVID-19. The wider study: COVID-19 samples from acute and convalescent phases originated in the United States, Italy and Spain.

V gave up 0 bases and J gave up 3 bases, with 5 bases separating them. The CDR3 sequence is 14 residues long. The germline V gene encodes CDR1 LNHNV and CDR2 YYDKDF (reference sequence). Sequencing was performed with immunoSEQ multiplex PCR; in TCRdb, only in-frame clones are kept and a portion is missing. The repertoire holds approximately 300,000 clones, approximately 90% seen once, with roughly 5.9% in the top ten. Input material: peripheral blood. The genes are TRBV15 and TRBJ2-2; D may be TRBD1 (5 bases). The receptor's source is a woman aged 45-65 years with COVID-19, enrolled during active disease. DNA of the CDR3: TGTGCCACCAGCAGAGACAGGGACACCGGGGAGCTGTTTTTT. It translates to CATSRDRDTGELFF.